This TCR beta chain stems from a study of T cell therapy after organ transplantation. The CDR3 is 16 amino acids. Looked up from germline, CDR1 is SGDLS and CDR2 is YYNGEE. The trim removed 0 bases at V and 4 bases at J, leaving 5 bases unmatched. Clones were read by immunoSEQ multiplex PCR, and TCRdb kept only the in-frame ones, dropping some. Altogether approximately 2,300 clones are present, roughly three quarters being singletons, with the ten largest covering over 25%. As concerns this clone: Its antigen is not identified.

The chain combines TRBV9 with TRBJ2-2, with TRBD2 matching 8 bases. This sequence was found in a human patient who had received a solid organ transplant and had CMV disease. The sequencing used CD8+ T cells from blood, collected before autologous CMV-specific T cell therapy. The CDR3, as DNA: TGTGCCAGCAGCGTAGGTCATAGCGGGGCCACCGGGGAGCTGTTTTTT. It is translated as CASSVGHSGATGELFF.